The 13 T cell receptor beta chains below come from one sample, sequenced in a study of post-analysis software for immune sequencing data. Notes on the study in general: Among 5 or 6 TRBV segments more frequent in patients than controls were TRBV5-6, TRBV5-1 and TRBV20-1.

Their specific antigens are unknown. The authors incorporated unique molecular identifiers into the TCR beta cDNA libraries. TCRdb reprocessed the PCR reads via MiXCR and lists one record per CDR3 protein. The table has about 760,000 distinct CDR3 sequences, roughly 30% seen once; the top ten hold around 0.6%. The sample comprised blood. These TCRs come from a girl between 10 and 17 years old with multiple sclerosis.

V and J are TRBV3-1 and TRBJ1-5; 9 positions match TRBD1. Per the germline V gene, CDR1 is LGHDT and CDR2 is YNNKEL (reference sequence). V was clipped by 0 bases and J by 5 bases; unmatched bases: 5. This CDR3 is built from 16 residues. The CDR3 here is CASSQDGQGRHQPQHF. The DNA of the CDR3 is TGTGCCAGCAGCCAAGACGGACAGGGGAGGCATCAGCCCCAGCATTTT.

The CDR3 loop reads CSARGPRAYEQYF. The CDR3 coding sequence is TGCAGTGCTCGAGGGCCAAGGGCCTACGAGCAGTACTTC. The chain is built from TRBV20-1 and TRBJ2-7; D may be TRBD2 (5 bases). This CDR3 comprises 13 residues. Germline V gene sequence: CDR1 DFQATT, CDR2 SNEGSKA (reference sequence). The ends were cut back, 5 bases at V and 2 bases at J, with 13 bases in the middle.

With regard to this clonotype: The junction differs from germline at one of its ends, possibly a read error. The chain carries TRBV29-1 and TRBJ2-3; D is unclear. The germline gives CDR1 SQVTM, CDR2 ANQGSEA. This CDR3 is built from 13 residues. DNA for the CDR3: TGCAGCGCCTCGGACCTTCGTCAGGATATGCAGTATTTT. Translated: CSASDLRQDMQYF.

Only a few counts were recorded for this clonotype. The chain carries TRBV3-1 and TRBJ2-1; no clear D gene. The V end lost 3 bases, the J end lost 8 bases, and 14 bases lay between the germline ends. The CDR3 is 14 amino acids. From germline, CDR1 is LGHDT and CDR2 YNNKEL (reference sequence). In DNA form, the CDR3 reads TGTGCCAGCAGCCAGCGATTACCATGGGATGAGCAGTTCTTC. Translating gives CASSQRLPWDEQFF.

This clonotype turned up a few times. The rearrangement links TRBV5-5 to TRBJ1-5, with 7 bases aligning to TRBD1. The CDR3 has 14 amino acids. V gave up 4 bases and J gave up 3 bases; unmatched junction bases: 4. Looked up from germline, CDR1 is SGHKS and CDR2 is YYEKEE (reference sequence). CDR3 amino acids: CASSPDRYNQPQHF. In DNA form, the CDR3 reads TGTGCCAGCAGCCCGGACAGGTACAATCAGCCCCAGCATTTT.

The chain links TRBV20-1 to TRBJ2-7; no firm D call. Germline CDR1 and CDR2: DFQATT and SNEGSKA (reference sequence). Trimming shortened V by 6 bases and J by 3 bases, and 6 bases separated the two germline ends. The CDR3 length is 10 residues. The CDR3 here is CSALNYEQYF. Written as DNA, the CDR3 is TGCAGTGCCCTTAACTACGAGCAGTACTTC.

This chain joins TRBV5-6 and TRBJ2-1; the D gene is possibly TRBD2 (6 bases). Per the germline V gene, CDR1 is SGHDT and CDR2 is YYEEEE. V was cut by 3 bases and J by 4 bases, with 20 bases left in between. This CDR3 is 17 amino acids long. The CDR3 is CASSWWVAANIYNEQFF. CDR3 bases: TGTGCCAGCAGCTGGTGGGTAGCGGCCAACATTTACAATGAGCAGTTCTTC.

The gene calls are TRBV6-2 or TRBV6-3 and TRBJ2-7, with TRBD2 identical over 9 bases. V lost 5 bases to trimming and J lost 4 bases; unmatched junction nucleotides: 6. Germline V gene lookup returns CDR1 MNHEY and CDR2 SVGEGT. CDR3 length: 14 amino acids. As DNA, the CDR3 is TGTGCCAGCAGTCCGTCGGGACTAGCTTACGAGCAGTACTTC. It encodes CASSPSGLAYEQYF.

The rearrangement uses TRBV6-1 and TRBJ2-1; 13 positions agree with TRBD2. The germline V gene encodes CDR1 MNHNS and CDR2 SASEGT. The V gene end was trimmed by 5 bases and the J gene end by 0 bases; junction bases not matched to a gene: 7. The CDR3 totals 18 residues. CDR3 loop: CASSTGTSGTYSYNEQFF. In DNA form, the CDR3 reads TGTGCCAGCAGTACCGGGACTAGCGGGACCTACTCCTACAATGAGCAGTTCTTC.

This clonotype has only a few counts. The chain carries TRBV6-5 and TRBJ2-3; D is unresolved. This CDR3 has 12 residues. The V gene's germline CDR1 is MNHEY and CDR2 SVGAGI. The V end lost 6 bases, the J end lost 5 bases, and 9 bases lay between the germline ends. The DNA of the CDR3 is TGTGCCAGCAGACAACACGGAGATACGCAGTATTTT. Protein product: CASRQHGDTQYF.

V gene TRBV4-1 combines with J gene TRBJ1-3; D gene uncertain. The CDR3 loop spans 17 amino acids. V was pared by 1 base and J by 2 bases, with 15 bases between. Germline lookup yields CDR1 MGHRA and CDR2 YSYEKL. The CDR3 here is CASSQAKMMETGNTIYF. CDR3 nucleotide sequence: TGCGCCAGCAGCCAAGCAAAGATGATGGAAACTGGAAACACCATATATTTT.

The V call is TRBV27, the J call TRBJ2-7; a weak D match, TRBD2 (5 bases). The CDR3 has 13 amino acids. Germline V gene sequence: CDR1 MNHEY, CDR2 SMNVEV (reference sequence). Trimming removed 5 bases at V and 4 bases at J, with 12 bases between. Here the CDR3 reads CASSPQLGYEQYF. Here the CDR3 DNA reads TGTGCCAGCAGTCCACAACTAGGTTACGAGCAGTACTTC.

This clonotype showed up just once. A much larger clone differs from this one at a single base, so this may be a read error. The V call is TRBV29-1, the J call TRBJ2-7; 7 nucleotides align to TRBD1. V lost 7 bases and J lost 10; bases outside the gene matches: 16. Germline V gene sequence: CDR1 SQVTM, CDR2 ANQGSEA. CDR3 length equals 13 residues. The CDR3: CSGKQGPRKAQYF. The CDR3 DNA sequence: TGCAGCGGGAAACAGGGGCCGAGGAAGGCCCAGTACTTC.